This record looks at one TCR beta chain sequence and its context. TCRdb keeps only in-frame clones here, not all; method: immunoSEQ multiplex PCR. The sample contains around 90,000 clones, around nine tenths of which appear only once. The sample comes from a study of T cell responses to AZD1222 COVID-19 vaccine. The junction had 6 bases not matched to a gene; V was cut back by 4 bases and J by 7 bases. Germline V CDR1 and CDR2: KGHDR, SFDVKD. The CDR3 has 14 amino acids. The material was peripheral blood, obtained on day 0 of AZD1222 vaccination. The genes are TRBV24-1 and TRBJ2-1, with 7 nucleotides matching TRBD1. The clonotype comes from an adult in good health. CDR3 sequence reads: CATSDSAQGNEQFF. The CDR3 bases are TGTGCCACCAGTGACTCGGCACAGGGGAATGAGCAGTTCTTC.